These T cell receptor beta chains were read from a single sample in a study of PD-L1 blockade in urothelial cancer. The data were produced by immunoSEQ multiplex PCR, yet TCRdb's version contains in-frame clones alone and is incomplete. The sample lists about 56,000 clones; 65% to 90% were seen once. This specimen was PBMCs, taken around atezolizumab (anti-PD-L1) treatment. The receptors were gathered from a man between 65 and 85 years old with urothelial cancer. Each CDR3 is given with its conserved first and last residue.

>TRBV27|TRBJ2-7
CASRPGTGQHEQYF
>TRBV18|TRBJ1-2
CASSPEGQGSYGYTF
>TRBV11-3|TRBJ2-7
CASSPGGSGGTYEQYF
>TRBV21-1|TRBJ2-1
CASSSLGLAVHPSYNEQFF
>TRBV28|TRBJ2-7
CASSSRGTSGPYEQYF
>TRBV19|TRBJ1-2
CASSPITGPLKANYGYTF
>TRBV6-6|TRBJ2-2
CASSYSELRGTGELFF
>TRBV5-1|TRBJ2-7
CASRILAGGQYEQYF
>TRBV2|TRBJ2-2
CASSEGGGANTGELFF
>TRBV19|TRBJ1-4
CASSSTPYGTQEKLFF
>TRBV4-1|TRBJ2-6
CASSPGGGAGANVLTF
>TRBV7-8|TRBJ1-1
CASSPRQGGMNTEAFF
>TRBV5-5|TRBJ1-3
CASSSRGGYGNTIYF
>TRBV4-1|TRBJ1-1
CASSLSSQGGTEAFF
>TRBV30|TRBJ2-1
CAWSFGLAGGPGEQFF
>TRBV2|TRBJ2-1
CASRGEGYNEQFF
>TRBV5-1|TRBJ2-5
CASQPAGGFQETQYF
>TRBV5-1|TRBJ2-1
CASSLGTGPYNEQFF
>TRBV2|TRBJ2-2
CASSGTSEPHGGELFF
>TRBV18|TRBJ2-5
CASSELAGPGTQYF
>TRBV27|TRBJ1-1
CASRPDRGPDTEAFF
>TRBV2|TRBJ2-2
CASSGLAGDTGELFF
>TRBV2|TRBJ1-1
CASSRGGGRAEAFF
>TRBV18|TRBJ2-6
CASSPPSGTGANVLTF
>TRBV18|TRBJ2-7
CASSPGGSYEQYF
>TRBV27|TRBJ2-7
CASSSRVLAGGSSYEQYF
>TRBV6-1|TRBJ2-7
CASSEGIWDFPYEQYF
>TRBV5-4|TRBJ2-3
CASSLAGTDTQYF
>TRBV11-2|TRBJ2-7
CASSLAAEFYEQYF
>TRBV29-1|TRBJ2-1
CSGLDVNEQFF
>TRBV6-4|TRBJ1-5
CASSEGPDSNQPQHF
>TRBV6-5|TRBJ1-3
CASSYSRVSGNTIYF
>TRBV5-8|TRBJ2-3
CASSRGLADRYAYF
>TRBV2|TRBJ2-5
CASRRLSEGETQYF
>TRBV6-5|TRBJ2-1
CASSRTAYNEQFF
>TRBV5-5|TRBJ1-3
CASSQGQGSGNTIYF
>TRBV27|TRBJ2-3
CASSSALHRYAYF
>TRBV7-9|TRBJ1-3
CATLGVPGNTIYF